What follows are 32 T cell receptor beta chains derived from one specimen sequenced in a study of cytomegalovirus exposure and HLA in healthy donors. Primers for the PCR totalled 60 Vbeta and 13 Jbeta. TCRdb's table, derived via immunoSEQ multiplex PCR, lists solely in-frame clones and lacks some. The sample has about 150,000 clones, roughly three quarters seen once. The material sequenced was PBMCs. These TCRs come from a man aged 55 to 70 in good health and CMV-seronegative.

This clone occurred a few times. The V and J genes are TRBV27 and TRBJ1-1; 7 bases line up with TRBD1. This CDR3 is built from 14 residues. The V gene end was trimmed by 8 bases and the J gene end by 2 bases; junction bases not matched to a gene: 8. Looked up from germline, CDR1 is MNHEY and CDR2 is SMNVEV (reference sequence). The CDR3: CASGIRDSNTEAFF. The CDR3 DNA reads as TGTGCCAGCGGAATCCGGGACAGCAACACTGAAGCTTTCTTT.

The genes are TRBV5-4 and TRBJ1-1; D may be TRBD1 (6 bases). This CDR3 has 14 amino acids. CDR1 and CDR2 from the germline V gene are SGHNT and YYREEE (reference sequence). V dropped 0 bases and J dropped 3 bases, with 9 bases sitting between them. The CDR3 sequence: CASSLGQADTEAFF. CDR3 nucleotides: TGTGCCAGCAGCTTGGGACAGGCCGACACTGAAGCTTTCTTT.

CDR3 nucleotides: TGTGCCAGCAGTTTAGACACCAACTACGAGCAGTACTTC. It encodes CASSLDTNYEQYF. V is TRBV6-5 and J is TRBJ2-7; D is uncertain. V was clipped by 4 bases and J by 3 bases, with 10 bases between them. Germline assignment: CDR1 MNHEY and CDR2 SVGAGI. The CDR3 covers 13 residues.

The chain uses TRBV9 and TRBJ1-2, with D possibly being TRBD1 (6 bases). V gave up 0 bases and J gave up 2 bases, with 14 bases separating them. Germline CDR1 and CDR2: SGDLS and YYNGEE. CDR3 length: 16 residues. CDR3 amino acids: CASSVGGARGNYGYTF. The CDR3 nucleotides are TGTGCCAGCAGCGTAGGGGGAGCCAGGGGAAACTATGGCTACACCTTC.

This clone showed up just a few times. The CDR3, as DNA: TGCAGCGTTGAAGAGGGGGCGCTGGGAGATACGCAGTATTTT. Its translation is CSVEEGALGDTQYF. The J gene is TRBJ2-3, the V gene TRBV29-1; tentative D call: TRBD1 (6 bases). The CDR3 is 14 amino acids. Trimming pared 0 bases from V and 5 bases from J, leaving 12 bases between. Germline V CDR1 and CDR2: SQVTM, ANQGSEA.

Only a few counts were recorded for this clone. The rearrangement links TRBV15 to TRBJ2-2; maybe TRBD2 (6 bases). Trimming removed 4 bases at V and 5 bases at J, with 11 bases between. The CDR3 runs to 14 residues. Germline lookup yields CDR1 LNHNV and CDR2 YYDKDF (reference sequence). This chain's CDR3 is CATSTIRGTGELFF. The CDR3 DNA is TGTGCCACCAGCACCATCCGGGGGACCGGGGAGCTGTTTTTT. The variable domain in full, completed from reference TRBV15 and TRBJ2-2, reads DAMVIQNPRYQVTQFGKPVTLSCSQTLNHNVMYWYQQKSSQAPKLLFHYYDKDFNNEADTPDNFQSRRPNTSFCFLDIRSPGLGDTAMYLCATSTIRGTGELFFGEGSRLTVL.

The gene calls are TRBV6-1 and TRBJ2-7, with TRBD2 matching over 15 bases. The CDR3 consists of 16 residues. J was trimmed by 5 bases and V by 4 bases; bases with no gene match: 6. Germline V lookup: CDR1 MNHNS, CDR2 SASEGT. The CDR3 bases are TGTGCCAGCAGTGTGAAGAGGACTAGCGGGAGGGACGAGCAGTACTTC. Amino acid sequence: CASSVKRTSGRDEQYF.

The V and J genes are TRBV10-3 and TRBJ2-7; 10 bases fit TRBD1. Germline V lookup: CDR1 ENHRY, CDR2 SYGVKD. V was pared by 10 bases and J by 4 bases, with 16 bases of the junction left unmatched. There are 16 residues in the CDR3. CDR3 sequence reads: CASRRTRTGGEYEQYF. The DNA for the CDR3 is TGTGCCAGCCGCCGAACCCGGACAGGGGGAGAATACGAGCAGTACTTC.

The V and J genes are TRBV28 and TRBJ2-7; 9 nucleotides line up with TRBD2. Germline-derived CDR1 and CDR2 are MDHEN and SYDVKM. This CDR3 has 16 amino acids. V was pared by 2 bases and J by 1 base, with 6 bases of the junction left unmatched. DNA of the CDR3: TGTGCCAGCAGTTTAGAACTAGCGGGTGGATCCTACGAGCAGTACTTC. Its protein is CASSLELAGGSYEQYF.

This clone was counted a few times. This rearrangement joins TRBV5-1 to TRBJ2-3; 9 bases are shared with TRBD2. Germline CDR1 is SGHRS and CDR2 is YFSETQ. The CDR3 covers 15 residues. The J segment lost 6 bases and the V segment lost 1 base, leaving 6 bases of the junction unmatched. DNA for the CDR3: TGCGCCAGCAGCTTGTCGCGGGAGGGCCGGGATACGCAGTATTTT. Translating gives CASSLSREGRDTQYF.

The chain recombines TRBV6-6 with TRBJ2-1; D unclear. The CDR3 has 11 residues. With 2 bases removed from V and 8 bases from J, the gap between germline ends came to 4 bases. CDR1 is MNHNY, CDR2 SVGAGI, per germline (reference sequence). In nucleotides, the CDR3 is TGTGCCAGCAGTTACCCGGATGAGCAGTTCTTC. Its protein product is CASSYPDEQFF.

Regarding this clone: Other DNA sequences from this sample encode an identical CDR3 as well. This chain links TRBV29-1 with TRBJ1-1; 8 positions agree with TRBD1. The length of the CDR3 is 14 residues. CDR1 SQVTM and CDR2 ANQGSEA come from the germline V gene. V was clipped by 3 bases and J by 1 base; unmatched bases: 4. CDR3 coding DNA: TGCAGCGTTGAGTCACAGGGGGGGAACACTGAAGCTTTCTTT. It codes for CSVESQGGNTEAFF.

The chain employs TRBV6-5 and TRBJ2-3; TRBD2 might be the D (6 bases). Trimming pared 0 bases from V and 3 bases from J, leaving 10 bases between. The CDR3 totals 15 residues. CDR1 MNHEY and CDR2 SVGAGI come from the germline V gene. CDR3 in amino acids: CASSYSPGVTDTQYF. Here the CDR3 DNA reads TGTGCCAGCAGTTACTCACCGGGGGTTACAGATACGCAGTATTTT.

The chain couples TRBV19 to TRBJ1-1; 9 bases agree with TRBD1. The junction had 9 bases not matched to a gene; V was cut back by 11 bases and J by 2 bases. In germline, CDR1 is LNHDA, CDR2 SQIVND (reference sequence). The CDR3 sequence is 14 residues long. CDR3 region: CAWGQGRRNTEAFF. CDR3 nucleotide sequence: TGTGCCTGGGGACAGGGAAGGAGAAACACTGAAGCTTTCTTT.

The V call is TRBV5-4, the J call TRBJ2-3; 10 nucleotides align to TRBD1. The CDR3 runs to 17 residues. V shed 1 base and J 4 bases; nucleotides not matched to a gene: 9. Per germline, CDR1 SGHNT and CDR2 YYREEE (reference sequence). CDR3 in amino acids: CASSLYTGTGAADTQYF. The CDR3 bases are TGTGCCAGCAGCTTGTACACCGGGACAGGGGCTGCAGATACGCAGTATTTT. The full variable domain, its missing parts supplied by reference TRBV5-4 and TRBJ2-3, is ETGVTQSPTHLIKTRGQQVTLRCSSQSGHNTVSWYQQALGQGPQFIFQYYREEENGRGNFPPRFSGLQFPNYSSELNVNALELDDSALYLCASSLYTGTGAADTQYFGPGTRLTVL.

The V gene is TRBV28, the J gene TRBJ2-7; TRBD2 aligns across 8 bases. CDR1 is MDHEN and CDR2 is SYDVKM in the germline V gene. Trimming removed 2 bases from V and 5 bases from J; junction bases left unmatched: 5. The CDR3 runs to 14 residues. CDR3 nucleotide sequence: TGTGCCAGCAGTTTAGCGGGAGGAGGGAACGAGCAGTACTTC. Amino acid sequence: CASSLAGGGNEQYF.

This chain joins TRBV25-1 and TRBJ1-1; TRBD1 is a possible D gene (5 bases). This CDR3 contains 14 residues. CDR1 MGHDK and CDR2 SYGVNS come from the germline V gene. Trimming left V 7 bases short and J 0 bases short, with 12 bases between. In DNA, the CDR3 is TGTGCCAGCACCCGAGGGACTCTGAACACTGAAGCTTTCTTT. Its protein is CASTRGTLNTEAFF.

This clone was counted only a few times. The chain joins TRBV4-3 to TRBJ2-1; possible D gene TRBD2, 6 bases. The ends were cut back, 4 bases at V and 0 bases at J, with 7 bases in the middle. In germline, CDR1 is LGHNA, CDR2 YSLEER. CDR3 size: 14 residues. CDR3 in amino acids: CASSLSGSYNEQFF. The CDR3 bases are TGCGCCAGCAGCCTTAGCGGCTCCTACAATGAGCAGTTCTTC.

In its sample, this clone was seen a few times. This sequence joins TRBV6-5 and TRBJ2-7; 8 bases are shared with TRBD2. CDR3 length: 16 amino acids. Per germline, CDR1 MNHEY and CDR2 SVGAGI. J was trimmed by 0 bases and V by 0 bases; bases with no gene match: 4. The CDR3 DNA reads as TGTGCCAGCAGTTACTCGGTAGCGGGGACCTCCTACGAGCAGTACTTC. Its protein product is CASSYSVAGTSYEQYF.

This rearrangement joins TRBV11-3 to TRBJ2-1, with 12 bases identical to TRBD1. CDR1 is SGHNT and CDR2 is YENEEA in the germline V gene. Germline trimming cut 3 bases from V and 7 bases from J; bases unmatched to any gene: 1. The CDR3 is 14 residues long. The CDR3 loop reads CASSLGQGANEQFF. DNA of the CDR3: TGTGCCAGCAGCTTGGGACAGGGGGCGAATGAGCAGTTCTTC.

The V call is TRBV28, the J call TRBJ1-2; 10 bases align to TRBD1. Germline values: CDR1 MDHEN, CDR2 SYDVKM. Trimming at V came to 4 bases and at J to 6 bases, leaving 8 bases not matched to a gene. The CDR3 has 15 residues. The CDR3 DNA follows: TGTGCCAGCAGTTCCCTGACAGGGGGCGTCGATGGCTACACCTTC. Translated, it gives CASSSLTGGVDGYTF.

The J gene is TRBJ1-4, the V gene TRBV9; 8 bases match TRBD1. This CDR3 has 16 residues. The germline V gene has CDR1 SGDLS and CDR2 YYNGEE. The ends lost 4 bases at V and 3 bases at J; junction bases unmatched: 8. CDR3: CASSPRQGMANEKLFF. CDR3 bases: TGTGCCAGCAGCCCTAGACAGGGGATGGCTAATGAAAAACTGTTTTTT.

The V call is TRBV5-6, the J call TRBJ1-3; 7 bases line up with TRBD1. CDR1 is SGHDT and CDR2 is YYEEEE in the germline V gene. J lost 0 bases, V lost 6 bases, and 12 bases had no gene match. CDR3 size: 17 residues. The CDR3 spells CASKVARGPSSGNTIYF. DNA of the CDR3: TGTGCCAGCAAGGTAGCTAGGGGGCCTAGCTCTGGAAACACCATATATTTT. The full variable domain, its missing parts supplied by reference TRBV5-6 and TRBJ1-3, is DAGVTQSPTHLIKTRGQQVTLRCSPKSGHDTVSWYQQALGQGPQFIFQYYEEEERQRGNFPDRFSGHQFPNYSSELNVNALLLGDSALYLCASKVARGPSSGNTIYFGEGSWLTVV.

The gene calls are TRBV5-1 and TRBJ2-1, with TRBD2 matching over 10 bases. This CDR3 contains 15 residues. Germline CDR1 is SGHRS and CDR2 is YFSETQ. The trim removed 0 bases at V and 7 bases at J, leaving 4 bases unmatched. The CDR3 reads CASSLEREGGNEQFF. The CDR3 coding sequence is TGCGCCAGCAGCTTGGAGCGGGAGGGGGGAAATGAGCAGTTCTTC.

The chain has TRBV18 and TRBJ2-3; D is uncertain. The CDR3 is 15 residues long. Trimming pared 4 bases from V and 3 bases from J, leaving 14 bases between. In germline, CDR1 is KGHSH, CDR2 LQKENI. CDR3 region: CASSHRQRGTDTQYF. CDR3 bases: TGTGCCAGCTCACACCGGCAAAGAGGAACAGATACGCAGTATTTT.

The CDR3 bases are TGTGCCAGCAGATCAAGGGCAGGAGGAACTAATGAAAAACTGTTTTTT. Its translation is CASRSRAGGTNEKLFF. J is TRBJ1-4 and V is TRBV11-2; no reliable D call. The V end lost 6 bases, the J end lost 1 base, and 15 bases lay between the germline ends. The CDR3 contains 16 residues. Germline V gene sequence: CDR1 SGHAT, CDR2 FQNNGV. Together with reference TRBV11-2 and TRBJ1-4, the CDR3 gives the full variable domain: EAGVAQSPRYKIIEKRQSVAFWCNPISGHATLYWYQQILGQGPKLLIQFQNNGVVDDSQLPKDRFSAERLKGVDSTLKIQPAKLEDSAVYLCASRSRAGGTNEKLFFGSGTQLSVL.

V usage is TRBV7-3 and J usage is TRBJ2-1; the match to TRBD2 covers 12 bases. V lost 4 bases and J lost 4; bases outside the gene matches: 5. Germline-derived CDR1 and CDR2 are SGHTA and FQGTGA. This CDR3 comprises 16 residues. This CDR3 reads CASSSGLAGFYNEQFF. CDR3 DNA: TGTGCCAGCAGCTCCGGACTAGCGGGGTTTTACAATGAGCAGTTCTTC.

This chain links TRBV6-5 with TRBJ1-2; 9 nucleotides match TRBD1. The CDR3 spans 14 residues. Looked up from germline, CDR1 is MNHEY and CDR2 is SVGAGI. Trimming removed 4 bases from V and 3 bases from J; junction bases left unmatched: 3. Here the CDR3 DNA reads TGTGCCAGCAGTTTACAGGGGGCGGACTATGGCTACACCTTC. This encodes CASSLQGADYGYTF.

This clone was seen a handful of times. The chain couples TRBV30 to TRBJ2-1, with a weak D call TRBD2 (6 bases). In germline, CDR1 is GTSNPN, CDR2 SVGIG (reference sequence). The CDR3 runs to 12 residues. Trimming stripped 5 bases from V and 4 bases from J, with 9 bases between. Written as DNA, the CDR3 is TGTGCCTGGGGGGACTTGTACAATGAGCAGTTCTTC. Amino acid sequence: CAWGDLYNEQFF.

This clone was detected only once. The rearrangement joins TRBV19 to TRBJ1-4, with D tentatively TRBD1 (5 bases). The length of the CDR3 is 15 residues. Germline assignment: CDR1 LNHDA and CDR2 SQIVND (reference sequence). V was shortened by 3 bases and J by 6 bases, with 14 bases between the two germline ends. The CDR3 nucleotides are TGTGCCAGTAGTATTTTGGGGACTGCAGATGAAAAACTGTTTTTT. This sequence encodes CASSILGTADEKLFF.

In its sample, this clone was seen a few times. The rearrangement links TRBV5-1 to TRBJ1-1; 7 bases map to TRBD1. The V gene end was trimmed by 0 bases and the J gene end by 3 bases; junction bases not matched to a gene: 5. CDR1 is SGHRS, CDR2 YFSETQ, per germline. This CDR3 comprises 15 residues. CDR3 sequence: CASSLAYTGDTEAFF. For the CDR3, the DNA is TGCGCCAGCAGCTTGGCCTATACAGGGGACACTGAAGCTTTCTTT.

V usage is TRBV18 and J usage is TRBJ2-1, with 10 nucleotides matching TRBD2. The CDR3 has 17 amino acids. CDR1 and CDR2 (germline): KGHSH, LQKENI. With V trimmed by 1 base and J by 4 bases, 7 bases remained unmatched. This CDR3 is CASSPRQAGGFYNEQFF. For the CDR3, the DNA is TGTGCCAGCTCACCACGGCAAGCGGGAGGGTTTTACAATGAGCAGTTCTTC.